This TCR beta chain was observed in a study of beta chain features in type 1 diabetes. Trimming took off 1 base at V and 3 bases at J, with 7 bases between the two ends. CDR1 and CDR2 from the germline V gene are SGHVS and FQNEAQ. This CDR3 region has 14 residues. With respect to this clone: Its cognate antigen is unknown.

Expressed TCRB transcripts got sequenced, as all isolated RNA was reverse transcribed. The data were produced by immunoSEQ multiplex PCR, yet TCRdb's version contains in-frame clones alone and is incomplete. The sample includes 200,000 to 250,000 clones, 25% to 30% of them seen just once. Study observations and caveats: A pattern of fewer insertions and more deletions at VDJ junctions was seen in type 1 diabetes patients. Compared to healthy donors, patients appeared to have naive, central memory and Treg TCRB repertoires that were more alike.

This TCR was recovered from a man under 40 in good health. Sequencing was carried out using central memory CD4+ T cells from blood. V usage is TRBV7-8 and J usage is TRBJ1-5; D is undetermined. CDR3 in amino acids: CASSLVSLNQPQHF. CDR3 in DNA: TGTGCCAGCAGCTTAGTGTCCCTCAATCAGCCCCAGCATTTT.